Following are 11 T cell receptor beta chains from one sample sequenced in a study of T cell responses to AZD1222 COVID-19 vaccine. The method was immunoSEQ multiplex PCR; TCRdb's version includes in-frame clones alone and lacks a portion of them. The sample shows 100,000 or so clones, approximately 90% of them seen only once. The specimen comprised peripheral blood, sampled on day 0 of AZD1222 vaccination. The receptors derive from an adult in good health.

V usage is TRBV7-2 and J usage is TRBJ2-7, with 7 positions matching TRBD2. CDR3 size: 15 residues. V lost 2 bases and J lost 5; bases outside the gene matches: 9. Germline CDR1 reads SGHTA; CDR2 reads FQGNSA. The CDR3 DNA reads as TGTGCCAGCAGCTTAACCTTCCGCGGGGGTAACGAGCAGTACTTC. This sequence encodes CASSLTFRGGNEQYF.

This chain links TRBV29-1 with TRBJ2-3; D perhaps matches TRBD2 (6 bases). Trimming took off 7 bases at V and 5 bases at J, with 13 bases between the two ends. The CDR3 consists of 12 residues. The germline V gene has CDR1 SQVTM and CDR2 ANQGSEA. The CDR3 loop is CSGRREKDTQYF. CDR3 nucleotides: TGCAGCGGCAGGAGGGAAAAAGATACGCAGTATTTT.

This chain uses TRBV2 with TRBJ1-2, with 8 bases aligning to TRBD1. CDR3 length: 15 residues. Trimming cost V 3 bases and J 3 bases; bases outside gene matches: 6. Germline assignment: CDR1 SNHLY and CDR2 FYNNEI. CDR3 sequence reads: CASSDQRDRYYGYTF. The CDR3 region has the DNA TGTGCCAGCAGTGATCAAAGGGACAGGTACTATGGCTACACCTTC.

The chain couples TRBV14 to TRBJ1-1; D is uncertain. The CDR3 consists of 14 residues. Trimming took 3 bases from V and 6 from J, leaving 14 bases between them. Germline CDR1 reads SGHDN; CDR2 reads FVKESK. CDR3 DNA: TGTGCCAGCAGCCATCAATTGGCACGCGCTGAAGCTTTCTTT. As protein: CASSHQLARAEAFF.

This rearrangement joins TRBV18 to TRBJ2-1; maybe TRBD1 (6 bases). CDR1 and CDR2 from the germline V gene are KGHSH and LQKENI. Trimming left V 3 bases short and J 2 bases short, with 11 bases between. The CDR3 covers 15 residues. In DNA, the CDR3 is TGTGCCAGCTCACCCCTACAGGGAGCCTACAATGAGCAGTTCTTC. Translation gives CASSPLQGAYNEQFF.

The chain joins TRBV27 to TRBJ2-2; unclear D gene. V dropped 2 bases and J dropped 0 bases, with 10 bases sitting between them. The CDR3 totals 16 residues. The germline CDR1 and CDR2 sequences are MNHEY and SMNVEV (reference sequence). CDR3 nucleotides: TGTGCCAGCAGTTTAAGACTGGACGCGAACACCGGGGAGCTGTTTTTT. Encoded protein: CASSLRLDANTGELFF.

The J gene is TRBJ1-5, the V gene TRBV19; D gene ambiguous. Germline V gives CDR1 LNHDA, CDR2 SQIVND (reference sequence). The CDR3 is 14 amino acids. V was trimmed by 7 bases and J by 2 bases, leaving 12 bases between them. CDR3 nucleotide sequence: TGTGCCAGTACCGGGCCCCTCGGCAATCAGCCCCAGCATTTT. Its translation: CASTGPLGNQPQHF.

V gene TRBV19 combines with J gene TRBJ2-1, with 8 bases identical to TRBD1. Trimming at V came to 6 bases and at J to 1 base, leaving 8 bases not matched to a gene. The CDR3 loop spans 16 amino acids. Per the germline V gene, CDR1 is LNHDA and CDR2 is SQIVND (reference sequence). The CDR3: CASRGTGTFSYNEQFF. The CDR3 DNA sequence: TGTGCCAGTAGGGGGACAGGCACGTTTTCCTACAATGAGCAGTTCTTC.

V is TRBV6-2 or TRBV6-3 and J is TRBJ1-5, with unresolved D. This CDR3 comprises 15 residues. Germline CDR1 is MNHEY and CDR2 is SVGEGT. Trimming shortened V by 2 bases and J by 3 bases, and 11 bases separated the two germline ends. The DNA for the CDR3 is TGTGCCAGCAGTTACCCGGGTATAATCAATCAGCCCCAGCATTTT. This translates into CASSYPGIINQPQHF.

CDR3 amino acids: CASSIRPRDWGTQYF. CDR3 nucleotide sequence: TGTGCCAGCAGCATACGCCCCCGGGATTGGGGTACGCAGTATTTT. This chain links TRBV6-2 or TRBV6-3 with TRBJ2-3, with D tentatively TRBD2 (5 bases). V lost 6 bases and J 8 bases, leaving 21 bases between the germline ends. This CDR3 spans 15 amino acids. Germline V gene sequence: CDR1 MNHEY, CDR2 SVGEGT.

The chain recombines TRBV10-3 with TRBJ1-1; 10 bases are a match to TRBD1. Germline lookup yields CDR1 ENHRY and CDR2 SYGVKD. V lost 6 bases, J lost 8 bases, and 12 bases stayed unmatched. CDR3 length: 15 residues. Here the CDR3 reads CAIRPSGQGLAEAFF. In nucleotides, the CDR3 is TGTGCCATCAGGCCCTCGGGACAGGGGCTGGCGGAAGCTTTCTTT.